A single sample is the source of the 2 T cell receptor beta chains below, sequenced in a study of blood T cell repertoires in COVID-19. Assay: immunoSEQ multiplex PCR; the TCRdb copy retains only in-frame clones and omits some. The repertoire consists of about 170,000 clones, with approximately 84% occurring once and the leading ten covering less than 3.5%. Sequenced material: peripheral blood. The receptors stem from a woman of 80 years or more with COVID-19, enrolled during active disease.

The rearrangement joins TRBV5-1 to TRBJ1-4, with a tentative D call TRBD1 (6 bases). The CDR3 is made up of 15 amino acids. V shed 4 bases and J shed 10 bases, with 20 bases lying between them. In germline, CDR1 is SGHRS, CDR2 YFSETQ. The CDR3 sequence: CASSVGTPTVGKLFF. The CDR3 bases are TGCGCCAGCAGCGTCGGGACACCTACCGTAGGAAAACTGTTTTTT.

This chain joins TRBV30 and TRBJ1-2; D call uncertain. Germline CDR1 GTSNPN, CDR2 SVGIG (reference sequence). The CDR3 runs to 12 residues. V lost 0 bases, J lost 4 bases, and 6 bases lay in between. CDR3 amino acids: CAWSVLSYGYTF. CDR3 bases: TGTGCCTGGAGTGTACTTAGCTATGGCTACACCTTC. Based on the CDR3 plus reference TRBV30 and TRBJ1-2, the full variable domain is SQTIHQWPATLVQPVGSPLSLECTVEGTSNPNLYWYRQAAGRGLQLLFYSVGIGQISSEVPQNLSASRPQDRQFILSSKKLLLSDSGFYLCAWSVLSYGYTFGSGTRLTVV.